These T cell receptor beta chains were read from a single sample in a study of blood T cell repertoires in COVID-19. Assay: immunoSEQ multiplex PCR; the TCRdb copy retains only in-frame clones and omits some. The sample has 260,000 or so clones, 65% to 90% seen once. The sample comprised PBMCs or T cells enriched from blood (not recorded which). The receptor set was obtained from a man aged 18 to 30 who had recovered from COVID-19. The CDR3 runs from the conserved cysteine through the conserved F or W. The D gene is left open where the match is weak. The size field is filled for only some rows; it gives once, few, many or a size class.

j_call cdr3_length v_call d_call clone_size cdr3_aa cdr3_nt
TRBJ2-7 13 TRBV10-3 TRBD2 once CAISELAGYEQYF TGTGCCATCAGTGAGCTAGCGGGTTACGAGCAGTACTTC
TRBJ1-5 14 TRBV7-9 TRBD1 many CASSLGTGAQPQHF TGTGCCAGCAGCTTGGGGACAGGGGCCCAGCCCCAGCATTTT
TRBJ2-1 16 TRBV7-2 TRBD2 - CASSFTSGGPYNEQFF TGTGCCAGCAGCTTCACTAGCGGGGGACCTTACAATGAGCAGTTCTTC
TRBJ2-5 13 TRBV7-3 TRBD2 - CASSTTSVETQYF TGTGCCAGCAGCACGACTAGCGTAGAGACCCAGTACTTC
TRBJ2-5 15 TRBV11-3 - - CASSSRTGTQETQYF TGTGCCAGCAGCTCACGGACTGGAACTCAAGAGACCCAGTACTTC
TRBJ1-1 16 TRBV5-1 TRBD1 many CASSRNGQELNTEAFF TGCGCCAGCAGCCGAAACGGACAGGAGCTGAACACTGAAGCTTTCTTT
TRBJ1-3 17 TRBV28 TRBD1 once CASSLQAGGVFGNTIYF TGTGCCAGCAGTTTACAGGCAGGGGGCGTCTTTGGAAACACCATATATTTT
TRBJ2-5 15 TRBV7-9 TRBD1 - CASSRGQGRQETQYF TGTGCCAGCAGCAGGGGACAGGGGAGGCAGGAGACCCAGTACTTC
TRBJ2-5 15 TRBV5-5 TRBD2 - CASTRSGGFQETQYF TGTGCCAGCACCCGTAGCGGGGGGTTCCAAGAGACCCAGTACTTC
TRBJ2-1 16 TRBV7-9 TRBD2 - CASSSSPPGDYHEQFF TGTGCCAGCAGCTCTAGTCCCCCGGGGGACTACCATGAGCAGTTCTTC
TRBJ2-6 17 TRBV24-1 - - CATSDFAGPSGANVLTF TGTGCCACCAGTGATTTTGCGGGTCCCTCTGGGGCCAACGTCCTGACTTTC
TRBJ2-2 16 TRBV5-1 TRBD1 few CASSIGTGALTGELFF TGCGCCAGCAGCATAGGGACAGGGGCATTAACCGGGGAGCTGTTTTTT
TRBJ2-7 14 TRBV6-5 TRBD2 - CASSYGGRANEQYF TGTGCCAGCAGTTACGGCGGGAGAGCCAACGAGCAGTACTTC
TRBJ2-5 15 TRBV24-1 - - CATSDPNGGLETQYF TGTGCCACCAGTGATCCGAACGGGGGGCTAGAGACCCAGTACTTC
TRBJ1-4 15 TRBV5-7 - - CASSPRGAANEKLFF TGTGCCAGCAGCCCCCGGGGGGCGGCTAATGAAAAACTGTTTTTT
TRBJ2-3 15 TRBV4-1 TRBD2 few CASSQDTSDQDTQYF TGCGCCAGCAGCCAAGATACTAGCGATCAAGATACGCAGTATTTT
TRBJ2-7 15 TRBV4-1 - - CASSQWTVRSYEQYF TGCGCCAGCAGCCAATGGACAGTCCGATCCTACGAGCAGTACTTC
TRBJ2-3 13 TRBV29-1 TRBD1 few CSVAGQITDTQYF TGCAGCGTTGCGGGACAGATCACAGATACGCAGTATTTT
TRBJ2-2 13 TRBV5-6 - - CASTWGRSGELFF TGTGCCAGCACCTGGGGGCGTTCTGGGGAGCTGTTTTTT
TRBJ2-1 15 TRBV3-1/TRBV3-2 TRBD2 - CASSQDPSGADEQFF TGTGCCAGCAGCCAAGACCCTAGCGGGGCGGATGAGCAGTTCTTC
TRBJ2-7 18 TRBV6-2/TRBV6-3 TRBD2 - CASSYSNLVAGSSYEQYF TGTGCCAGCAGTTACTCGAATCTGGTAGCGGGGAGCTCCTACGAGCAGTACTTC
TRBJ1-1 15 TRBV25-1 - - CASSAISRVGAEAFF TGTGCCAGCAGTGCGATCAGCAGGGTAGGGGCTGAAGCTTTCTTT
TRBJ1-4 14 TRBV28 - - CASSPQIRREKLFF TGTGCCAGCAGCCCTCAGATTAGGCGGGAAAAACTGTTTTTT
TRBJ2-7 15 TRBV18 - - CASSPRGTISYEQYF TGTGCCAGCTCACCACGAGGGACAATATCCTACGAGCAGTACTTC
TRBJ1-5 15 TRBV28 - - CASSLNPGSNQPQHF TGTGCCAGCAGTTTAAATCCGGGTAGCAATCAGCCCCAGCATTTT
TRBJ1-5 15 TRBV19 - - CASSTMGTGNQPQHF TGTGCCAGTAGTACGATGGGTACAGGGAATCAGCCCCAGCATTTT
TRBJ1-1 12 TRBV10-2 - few CASSTGNTEAFF TGCGCCAGCAGCACAGGGAACACTGAAGCTTTCTTT
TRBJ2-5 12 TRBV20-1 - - CSASFLQETQYF TGCAGTGCTAGTTTCTTACAAGAGACCCAGTACTTC
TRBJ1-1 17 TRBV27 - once CASNPGGPDSRNTEAFF TGTGCCAGCAACCCGGGGGGGCCGGACAGCCGGAACACTGAAGCTTTCTTT
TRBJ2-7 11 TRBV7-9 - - CAVQGSDEQYF TGTGCCGTCCAGGGTTCCGACGAGCAGTACTTC
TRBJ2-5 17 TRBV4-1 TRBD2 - CASSQEPGLAGRETQYF TGCGCCAGCAGCCAAGAGCCGGGACTAGCGGGCAGGGAGACCCAGTACTTC
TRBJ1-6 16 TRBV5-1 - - CASSRDLSSYNSPLHF TGCGCCAGCAGCCGTGATTTGAGCTCCTATAATTCACCCCTCCACTTT
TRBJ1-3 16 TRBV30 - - CAWSGLTELSGNTIYF TGTGCCTGGAGTGGACTTACGGAGCTCTCTGGAAACACCATATATTTT
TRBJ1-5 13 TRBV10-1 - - CANFFDSNQPQHF TGCGCCAACTTCTTTGACTCTAATCAGCCCCAGCATTTT
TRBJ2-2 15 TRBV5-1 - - CASNRGARGTGELFF TGCGCCAGCAATCGGGGGGCCCGGGGTACCGGGGAGCTGTTTTTT
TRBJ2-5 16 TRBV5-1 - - CASSIGTPNTQETQYF TGCGCCAGCAGCATAGGGACACCAAATACCCAAGAGACCCAGTACTTC
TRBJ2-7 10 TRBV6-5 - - CASRGSEQYF TGTGCCAGCAGGGGCAGCGAGCAGTACTTC
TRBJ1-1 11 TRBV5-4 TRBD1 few CASSRQGEAFF TGTGCCAGCAGTAGACAGGGGGAAGCTTTCTTT
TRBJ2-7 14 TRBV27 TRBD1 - CASSSGQVVYEQYF TGTGCCAGCAGCAGCGGACAGGTCGTCTACGAGCAGTACTTC
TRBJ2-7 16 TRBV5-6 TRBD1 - CASSPLDRGPSYEQYF TGTGCCAGCAGCCCCTTGGACAGGGGGCCTTCCTACGAGCAGTACTTC
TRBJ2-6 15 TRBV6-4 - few CASSGTNSGANVLTF TGTGCCAGCAGTGGGACAAACTCTGGGGCCAACGTCCTGACTTTC
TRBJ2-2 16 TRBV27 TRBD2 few CASSALAGANTGELFF TGTGCCAGCAGTGCGCTAGCGGGGGCGAACACCGGGGAGCTGTTTTTT
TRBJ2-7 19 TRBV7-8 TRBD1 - CASSLAYRSGTGSSYEQYF TGTGCCAGCAGCTTAGCCTACCGATCCGGGACAGGGAGCTCCTACGAGCAGTACTTC
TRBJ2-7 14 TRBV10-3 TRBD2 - CATRLAGESYEQYF TGTGCCACCCGACTAGCGGGGGAGTCCTACGAGCAGTACTTC
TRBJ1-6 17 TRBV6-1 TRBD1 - CASSEATGGSVGSPLHF TGTGCCAGCAGTGAAGCGACAGGGGGGTCCGTTGGTTCACCCCTCCACTTT
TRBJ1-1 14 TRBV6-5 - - CASSSLVSDTEAFF TGTGCCAGCAGTTCGCTGGTGAGCGACACTGAAGCTTTCTTT
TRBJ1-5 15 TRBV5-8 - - CASSLGAGNNQPQHF TGTGCCAGCAGCTTGGGTGCGGGGAACAATCAGCCCCAGCATTTT
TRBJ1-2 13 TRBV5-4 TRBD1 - CASSLQGADGYTF TGTGCCAGCAGCTTACAGGGGGCGGACGGCTACACCTTC
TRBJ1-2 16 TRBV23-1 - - CASSPQGPFFNYGYTF TGCGCCAGCAGTCCCCAGGGGCCTTTTTTTAACTATGGCTACACCTTC
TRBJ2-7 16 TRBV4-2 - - CASSQDMNHRSYEQYF TGTGCCAGCAGCCAAGATATGAACCATAGATCCTACGAGCAGTACTTC
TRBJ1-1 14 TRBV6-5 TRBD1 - CASSFGQGHTEAFF TGTGCCAGCAGTTTCGGACAGGGACACACTGAAGCTTTCTTT
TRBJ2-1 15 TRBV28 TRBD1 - CASRDPGQGYNEQFF TGTGCCAGCAGGGATCCGGGACAGGGCTACAATGAGCAGTTCTTC
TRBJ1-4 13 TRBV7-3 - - CASSFGPNEKLFF TGTGCCAGCAGCTTTGGGCCGAATGAAAAACTGTTTTTT
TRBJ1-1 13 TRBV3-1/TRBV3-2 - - CASQRGFNTEAFF TGTGCCAGCCAGAGGGGGTTCAACACTGAAGCTTTCTTT
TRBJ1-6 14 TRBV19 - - CASSQVAGDSPLHF TGTGCCAGTAGTCAAGTGGCAGGGGATTCACCCCTCCACTTT
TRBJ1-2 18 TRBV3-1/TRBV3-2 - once CASSQHGAGRGSGYGYTF TGTGCCAGCAGCCAGCACGGGGCTGGCAGGGGATCAGGCTATGGCTACACCTTC
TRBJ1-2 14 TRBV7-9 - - CASSSSDSDYGYTF TGTGCCAGCAGCTCCTCCGACAGCGACTATGGCTACACCTTC
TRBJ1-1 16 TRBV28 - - CASSLWQDSLNTEAFF TGTGCCAGCAGTTTATGGCAAGACAGCTTGAACACTGAAGCTTTCTTT
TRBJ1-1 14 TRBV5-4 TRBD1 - CASSWRDRNTEAFF TGTGCCAGCAGTTGGCGGGACAGGAACACTGAAGCTTTCTTT